This T cell receptor (beta chain) was profiled in a study of T cell clusters in autoimmune cytopenias. Regarding the study as a whole: The T cell clusters came from computational analysis alone and lack functional validation.

The length of the CDR3 is 13 residues. Remarks on this clonotype: Antigen unknown.

TRB rearrangements were amplified by touch-down multiplex PCR with mixed TRB-A/B primers. TCRdb reprocessed the multiplex PCR reads, with one entry per CDR3 protein and no DNA. The sample totals approximately 5,000 distinct CDR3 sequences; its top ten clones hold about 15%. Each sample's input was 250 to 300 ng genomic DNA, 35,000 to 40,000 genome equivalents. A further study also used this sample, focusing on T cell repertoires in aging, cancer and after chemotherapy. This second study notes: Donor ages fell into six groups from 30 or younger up to 70 or older. The whole study produced a dataset of about 8.8 million TCR reads. In healthy donors, age-related TCR diversity loss mainly reflected lost richness.

This sequence joins TRBV12-3 or TRBV12-4 and TRBJ1-5; TCRdb outputs TRBD1, but without DNA this stays unchecked. The sequence derives from a human donor in good health. The source material was peripheral blood. CDR3 loop: CASSRQGNQPQHF.